This TCR beta chain is from a study of T-cell reconstitution after alpha-beta-depleted transplantation in children. This clonotype has just a few counts. Preparation of the TCRbeta library involved a method that used unique molecular identifiers. TCRdb called the PCR reads again in MiXCR, with one record for every CDR3 protein. The table has approximately 510,000 distinct CDR3 sequences, around 16% seen once. The CDR3 sequence is 14 residues long. Germline loops: CDR1 SGHRS, CDR2 YFSETQ. V lost 2 bases and J lost 4, with 10 bases in between. The rearrangement joins TRBV5-1 to TRBJ2-1, with D possibly matching TRBD1 (5 bases). The sequenced sample was PBMCs from the stem cell graft donor, obtained from the stem cell graft. This receptor was taken from a human donor who donated a stem cell graft to a child with acute lymphoblastic leukemia. CDR3: CASSLGVAYNEQFF. CDR3 coding DNA: TGCGCCAGCAGCTTAGGGGTGGCTTACAATGAGCAGTTCTTC.